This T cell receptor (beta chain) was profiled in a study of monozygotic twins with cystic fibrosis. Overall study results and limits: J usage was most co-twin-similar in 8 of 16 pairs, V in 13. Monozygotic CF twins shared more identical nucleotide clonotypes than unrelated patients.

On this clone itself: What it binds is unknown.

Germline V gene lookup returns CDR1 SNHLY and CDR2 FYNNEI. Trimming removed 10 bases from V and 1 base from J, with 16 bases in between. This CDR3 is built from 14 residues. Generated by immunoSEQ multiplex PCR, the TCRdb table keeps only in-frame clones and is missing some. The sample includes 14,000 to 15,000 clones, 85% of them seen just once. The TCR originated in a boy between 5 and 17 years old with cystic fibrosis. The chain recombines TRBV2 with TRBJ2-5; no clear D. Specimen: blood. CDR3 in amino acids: CANKLRLLQETQYF. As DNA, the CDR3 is TGTGCCAACAAACTTCGGCTCCTCCAAGAGACCCAGTACTTC.